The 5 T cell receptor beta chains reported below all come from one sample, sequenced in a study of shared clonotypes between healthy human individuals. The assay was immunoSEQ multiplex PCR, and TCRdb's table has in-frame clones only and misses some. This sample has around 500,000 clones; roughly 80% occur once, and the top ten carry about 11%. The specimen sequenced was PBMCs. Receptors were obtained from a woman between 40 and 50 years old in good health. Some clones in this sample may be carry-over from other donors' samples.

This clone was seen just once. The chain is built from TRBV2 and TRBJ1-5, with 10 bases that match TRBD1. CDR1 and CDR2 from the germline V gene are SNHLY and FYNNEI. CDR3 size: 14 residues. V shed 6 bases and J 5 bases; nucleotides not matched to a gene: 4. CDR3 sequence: CASSATGGHQPQHF. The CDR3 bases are TGTGCCAGCAGCGCGACAGGGGGCCATCAGCCCCAGCATTTT.

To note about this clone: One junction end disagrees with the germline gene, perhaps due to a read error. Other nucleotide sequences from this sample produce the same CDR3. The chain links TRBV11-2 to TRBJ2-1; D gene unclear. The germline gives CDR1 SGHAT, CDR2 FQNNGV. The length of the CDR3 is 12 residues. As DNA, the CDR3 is TGTGCCAGTAGCTTTAGGGTGGGGGAGCAGTTCTTC. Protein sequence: CASSFRVGEQFF.

CDR3 loop: CASSSFGVSGNALIYEQYF. CDR3 bases: TGTGCCAGCAGCTCCTTTGGTGTGTCCGGGAACGCACTTATCTACGAGCAGTACTTC. The chain is built from TRBV7-9 and TRBJ2-7; tentative D call: TRBD2 (5 bases). CDR1 and CDR2 from the germline V gene are SEHNR and FQNEAQ (reference sequence). Trimming pared 4 bases from V and 3 bases from J, leaving 28 bases between. This CDR3 contains 19 residues.

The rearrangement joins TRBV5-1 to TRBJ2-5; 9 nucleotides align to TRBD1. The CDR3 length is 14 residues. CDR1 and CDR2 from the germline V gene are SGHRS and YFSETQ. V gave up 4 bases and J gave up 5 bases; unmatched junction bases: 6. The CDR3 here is CASSGGTGIETQYF. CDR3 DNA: TGCGCCAGCAGCGGAGGGACAGGGATTGAGACCCAGTACTTC.

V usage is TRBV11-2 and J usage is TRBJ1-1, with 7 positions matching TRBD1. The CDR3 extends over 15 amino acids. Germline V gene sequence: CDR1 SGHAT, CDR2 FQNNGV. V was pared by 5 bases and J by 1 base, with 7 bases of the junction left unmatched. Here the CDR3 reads CASSRDREGNTEAFF. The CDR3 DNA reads TGTGCCAGCAGCCGCGACAGGGAGGGGAACACTGAAGCTTTCTTT.